This TCR beta chain emerged from a study of lymphopenia after photon versus proton radiotherapy. To note about this clone: The antigen is not known.

This table comes from immunoSEQ multiplex PCR, and its TCRdb copy is limited to in-frame clones, with some not included. There are around 150,000 clones in the sample; 70% to 90% occur only once, and about 4.4% lies in the top ten. General study points: Post-nadir TCR diversity decline inversely tracked overall survival among those who died. After the lymphocyte nadir, photon-treated repertoires showed oligoclonal expansion, especially of CD8+ Temra cells. Under photons, naive T cells and diversity fell while effector/memory populations rose.

The CDR3 is 12 residues long. Trimming shortened V by 5 bases and J by 1 base, and 8 bases separated the two germline ends. Germline CDR1 and CDR2: SQVTM and ANQGSEA. The J gene is TRBJ1-1, the V gene TRBV29-1; no clear D gene. Specimen: peripheral blood, collected from a patient treated with photon-based radiotherapy. This receptor was obtained from a man in his forties or fifties with gastric cancer. The CDR3 DNA reads TGCAGCGTTTCTAACTCGAACACTGAAGCTTTCTTT. Residues: CSVSNSNTEAFF.